The 25 T cell receptor beta chains presented below share a single source sample, sequenced in a study of T cells after yellow fever vaccination. TCRdb redid the calling of the 5' RACE reads with MiXCR, one entry per CDR3 protein. The table has a few hundred thousand distinct CDR3 sequences, roughly 8.7% seen once; the top ten hold 3% to 4%. This sample comprised CD4+ T cells sorted from PBMCs, obtained 5 days after the yellow fever booster vaccination. These receptor sequences come from a man between 18 and 29 years old who received the YFV17D yellow fever vaccine.

The chain uses TRBV30 and TRBJ1-5; D ambiguous. From germline, CDR1 is GTSNPN and CDR2 SVGIG (reference sequence). Trimming cost V 0 bases and J 4 bases, with 7 bases left between them. The CDR3 covers 13 residues. The CDR3 spells CAWSVRANQPQHF. CDR3 in DNA: TGTGCCTGGAGTGTACGGGCGAATCAGCCCCAGCATTTT.

This clonotype has just a few counts. The chain has TRBV3-1 and TRBJ2-1; TRBD2 aligns across 8 bases. Germline V CDR1 and CDR2: LGHDT, YNNKEL (reference sequence). J was trimmed by 8 bases and V by 1 base; bases with no gene match: 16. The CDR3 spans 18 residues. CDR3 bases: TGTGCCAGCAGCCAAGCCAGGACCGGGACTAGGGGCGGGGATGAGCAGTTCTTC. It yields the protein CASSQARTGTRGGDEQFF.

This clonotype was seen a few times. V gene TRBV7-8 combines with J gene TRBJ2-1; D is uncertain. CDR3 length: 14 residues. The germline V and J ends were trimmed by 1 base and 6 bases, with 10 bases remaining between them. The V gene's germline CDR1 is SGHVS and CDR2 FQNEAQ. The chain's CDR3 is CASSLERWGNEQFF. CDR3 in DNA: TGTGCCAGCAGCTTAGAGAGATGGGGCAATGAGCAGTTCTTC.

This clonotype was seen more than once but under ten times. The chain couples TRBV20-1 to TRBJ1-2; D is possibly TRBD1 (6 bases). V lost 6 bases, J lost 8 bases, and 19 bases lay in between. CDR3 length: 13 amino acids. Germline V gives CDR1 DFQATT, CDR2 SNEGSKA (reference sequence). CDR3: CSAPTQGSKGYTF. DNA of the CDR3: TGCAGTGCGCCAACACAGGGATCGAAAGGCTACACCTTC.

V gene TRBV18 combines with J gene TRBJ2-2; 7 nucleotides match TRBD1. The CDR3 extends over 14 amino acids. The J segment lost 7 bases and the V segment lost 6 bases, leaving 8 bases of the junction unmatched. Germline V gene lookup returns CDR1 KGHSH and CDR2 LQKENI. The CDR3 spells CASSPTGAGGELFF. CDR3 bases: TGTGCCAGCTCTCCCACAGGGGCCGGCGGGGAGCTGTTTTTT.

The chain links TRBV12-3 or TRBV12-4 to TRBJ1-2; maybe TRBD1 (5 bases). V was trimmed by 8 bases and J by 5 bases, leaving 15 bases between them. There are 13 residues in the CDR3. CDR3 amino acids: CASAVGAGYGYTF. DNA for the CDR3: TGTGCCAGCGCTGTAGGGGCGGGGTATGGCTACACCTTC.

This clonotype was seen a few times. This sequence joins TRBV7-2 and TRBJ2-7; tentative D call: TRBD1 (5 bases). The CDR3 sequence is 14 residues long. CDR1 and CDR2 from the germline V gene are SGHTA and FQGNSA. Trimming pared 3 bases from V and 5 bases from J, leaving 14 bases between. This CDR3 is CASSLFGRADEQYF. The CDR3 DNA follows: TGTGCCAGCAGCTTGTTCGGCAGGGCGGACGAGCAGTACTTC.

The gene calls are TRBV4-3 and TRBJ1-6, with unresolved D. Germline V CDR1 and CDR2: LGHNA, YSLEER. The V and J ends lost 1 base and 9 bases respectively, with 10 bases between them. The CDR3 runs to 14 residues. The DNA for the CDR3 is TGCGCCAGCAGCCAAGGGACGGCGGGTTCACCCCTCCACTTT. Its translation: CASSQGTAGSPLHF.

This chain connects TRBV20-1 to TRBJ2-3; 12 nucleotides agree with TRBD2. In germline, CDR1 is DFQATT, CDR2 SNEGSKA (reference sequence). The CDR3 totals 16 residues. V lost 0 bases, J lost 6 bases, and 7 bases stayed unmatched. CDR3 region: CSARDKVLAGGDTQYF. CDR3 coding DNA: TGCAGTGCTAGAGATAAGGTCCTAGCGGGGGGGGATACGCAGTATTTT.

In this sample, this clonotype turned up a few times. The chain employs TRBV3-1 and TRBJ2-1; D gene uncertain. The germline V gene has CDR1 LGHDT and CDR2 YNNKEL (reference sequence). V lost 2 bases and J lost 6, with 11 bases in between. The CDR3 has 14 residues. Here the CDR3 reads CASSQISARNEQFF. The CDR3 nucleotides are TGTGCCAGCAGCCAAATTTCGGCTCGCAATGAGCAGTTCTTC.

CDR3 loop: CASSLQGGGNEKLFF. The CDR3, as DNA: TGTGCCAGCAGTCTTCAGGGAGGTGGTAATGAAAAACTGTTTTTT. The rearrangement uses TRBV6-2 or TRBV6-3 and TRBJ1-4, with a possible D match to TRBD1 (5 bases). V was cut by 5 bases and J by 4 bases, with 14 bases left in between. Germline assignment: CDR1 MNHEY and CDR2 SVGEGT. CDR3 length: 15 amino acids.

The gene calls are TRBV10-2 and TRBJ2-7; possibly TRBD1 or TRBD2 for D (7 bases each). Trimming took 8 bases from V and 2 from J, leaving 22 bases between them. The CDR3 is made up of 16 amino acids. Germline V gene lookup returns CDR1 WSHSY and CDR2 SAAADI. CDR3 in DNA: TGCGCCAGCTTCTCCCAGGGGGGGGGACAACCCTACGAGCAGTACTTC. Amino acids: CASFSQGGGQPYEQYF.

The chain links TRBV10-3 to TRBJ2-6; no clear D. Germline V lookup: CDR1 ENHRY, CDR2 SYGVKD. The length of the CDR3 is 15 residues. V lost 5 bases, J lost 2 bases, and 10 bases lay in between. The CDR3 bases are TGTGCCATCAGTTCGGTACGGCCTGGGGCCAACGTCCTGACTTTC. Protein product: CAISSVRPGANVLTF.

This clonotype was counted only a few times. CDR3 bases: TGTGCCAGCAGGCCAGACAGGCGTACCGTCTATTCACCCCTCCACTTT. It encodes CASRPDRRTVYSPLHF. This chain connects TRBV6-6 to TRBJ1-6; the D gene is possibly TRBD1 (6 bases). The germline gives CDR1 MNHNY, CDR2 SVGAGI (reference sequence). This CDR3 spans 16 amino acids. Trimming took off 6 bases at V and 8 bases at J, with 20 bases between the two ends.

The rearrangement links TRBV5-4 to TRBJ2-3, with D perhaps TRBD2 (5 bases). Per germline, CDR1 SGHNT and CDR2 YYREEE (reference sequence). The CDR3 is 14 residues long. Trimming pared 5 bases from V and 2 bases from J, leaving 12 bases between. CDR3 coding DNA: TGTGCCAGCAGGTCGGGGAACCTCACAGATACGCAGTATTTT. It yields the protein CASRSGNLTDTQYF.

This clonotype was counted ten times or more. V and J are TRBV12-3 or TRBV12-4 and TRBJ2-5, with D perhaps matching TRBD1 (6 bases). Trimming cost V 9 bases and J 5 bases, with 19 bases left between them. This CDR3 is built from 14 residues. The CDR3 region is CASSDWGRWETQYF. As DNA, the CDR3 is TGTGCCAGTAGCGATTGGGGGCGCTGGGAGACCCAGTACTTC.

This clonotype came up a few times. This chain connects TRBV12-3 or TRBV12-4 to TRBJ2-3; 7 positions match TRBD2. The CDR3 covers 15 residues. J lost 0 bases, V lost 6 bases, and 6 bases had no gene match. CDR3 region: CASRGGAGSTDTQYF. The DNA of the CDR3 is TGTGCCAGCAGGGGGGGAGCGGGGAGCACAGATACGCAGTATTTT.

The gene calls are TRBV12-3 or TRBV12-4 and TRBJ1-2, with D perhaps TRBD1 (5 bases). V was pared by 3 bases and J by 4 bases, with 15 bases between. CDR3 length: 15 amino acids. The CDR3: CASSFVGGGGYGYTF. In nucleotides, the CDR3 is TGTGCCAGCAGTTTCGTGGGGGGTGGAGGCTATGGCTACACCTTC.

This clonotype has more than one count but fewer than ten. The rearrangement joins TRBV6-1 to TRBJ1-2; tentative D call: TRBD1 (5 bases). Germline CDR1 is MNHNS and CDR2 is SASEGT. The CDR3 loop spans 14 amino acids. Trimming pared 3 bases from V and 2 bases from J, leaving 10 bases between. CDR3 sequence (DNA): TGTGCCAGCAGTGAGGGGCCGTCAAACTATGGCTACACCTTC. This sequence encodes CASSEGPSNYGYTF.

Only a few counts were recorded for this clonotype. This chain uses TRBV4-2 with TRBJ1-2, with D unresolved. The length of the CDR3 is 13 residues. The germline V and J ends were trimmed by 0 bases and 7 bases, with 9 bases remaining between them. Germline V CDR1 and CDR2: LGHNA, YNFKEQ. CDR3: CASSQDMSSGYTF. The CDR3 DNA reads TGTGCCAGCAGCCAAGATATGAGTTCTGGCTACACCTTC.

This clonotype was detected a few times. The chain is built from TRBV12-3 or TRBV12-4 and TRBJ2-3; no firm D call. The V and J ends lost 7 bases and 6 bases respectively, with 11 bases between them. This CDR3 contains 12 residues. In DNA, the CDR3 is TGTGCCAGCACCTGGGGTTGGGATACGCAGTATTTT. This gives the protein CASTWGWDTQYF.

This clonotype was seen a handful of times. V usage is TRBV5-1 and J usage is TRBJ2-7; TRBD2 matches at 7 bases. CDR1 and CDR2 (germline): SGHRS, YFSETQ. V was clipped by 2 bases and J by 7 bases; unmatched bases: 15. This CDR3 comprises 16 residues. In nucleotides, the CDR3 is TGCGCCAGCAGCTTAGAGGGACTATTCCCGTTGGGTGAGCAGTACTTC. This gives the protein CASSLEGLFPLGEQYF.

This clonotype was counted ten times or more. V is TRBV7-9 and J is TRBJ1-6; D is undetermined. This CDR3 has 12 amino acids. V gave up 5 bases and J gave up 9 bases, with 8 bases separating them. CDR1 SEHNR and CDR2 FQNEAQ come from the germline V gene (reference sequence). Here the CDR3 reads CASSPEGSPLHF. CDR3 bases: TGTGCCAGCAGCCCGGAGGGTTCACCCCTCCACTTT.

This clonotype was counted between two and nine times. The rearrangement joins TRBV10-3 to TRBJ1-1; D is uncertain. With 3 bases removed from V and 3 bases from J, the gap between germline ends came to 17 bases. This CDR3 is 16 amino acids long. Germline loops: CDR1 ENHRY, CDR2 SYGVKD. The CDR3 DNA sequence: TGTGCCATCAGTGACAGGAGCATAGTCTTGGACACTGAAGCTTTCTTT. As protein: CAISDRSIVLDTEAFF.

This clonotype was seen only a few times. CDR3 region: CASSVGQEKGEQYV. Here the CDR3 DNA reads TGTGCCAGCAGCGTAGGGCAGGAGAAGGGGGAGCAGTACGTC. The chain employs TRBV9 and TRBJ2-7; a possible D gene is TRBD1 (5 bases). In germline, CDR1 is SGDLS, CDR2 YYNGEE. With 0 bases removed from V and 7 bases from J, the gap between germline ends came to 14 bases. The CDR3 consists of 14 residues.